This note documents a single T cell receptor (beta chain) sequence. The protocol was immunoSEQ multiplex PCR, while the TCRdb copy is restricted to in-frame clones and leaves out a portion. The sample yields approximately 210,000 clones, 85% to 90% seen once. This entry is derived from a study of blood T cell repertoires in COVID-19. As for the study in general: Samples representing acute and convalescent COVID-19 were sourced from the United States, Italy and Spain.

This CDR3 contains 14 residues. The germline V and J ends were trimmed by 0 bases and 3 bases, with 10 bases remaining between them. In germline, CDR1 is SGDLS, CDR2 YYNGEE. The specimen sequenced was PBMCs or T cells enriched from blood (not recorded which). The chain joins TRBV9 to TRBJ2-7, with D perhaps matching TRBD2 (5 bases). The clonotype was recovered from a woman aged 50 to 60 with acute COVID-19. CDR3 bases: TGTGCCAGCAGCGTAGCGTCCGGGAACTACGAGCAGTACTTC. Translation gives CASSVASGNYEQYF.